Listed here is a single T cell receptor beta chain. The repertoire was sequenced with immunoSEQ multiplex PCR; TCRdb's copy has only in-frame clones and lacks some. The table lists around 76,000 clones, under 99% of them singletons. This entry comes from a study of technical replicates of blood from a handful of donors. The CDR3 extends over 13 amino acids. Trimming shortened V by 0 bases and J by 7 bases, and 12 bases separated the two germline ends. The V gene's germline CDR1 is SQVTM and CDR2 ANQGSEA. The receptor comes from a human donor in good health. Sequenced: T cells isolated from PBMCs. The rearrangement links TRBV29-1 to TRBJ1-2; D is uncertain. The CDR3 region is CSVEDLYQFGYTF. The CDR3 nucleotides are TGCAGCGTTGAAGATCTGTATCAGTTTGGCTACACCTTC. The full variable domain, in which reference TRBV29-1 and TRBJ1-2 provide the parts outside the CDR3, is SAVISQKPSRDICQRGTSLTIQCQVDSQVTMMFWYRQQPGQSLTLIATANQGSEATYESGFVIDKFPISRPNLTFSTLTVSNMSPEDSSIYLCSVEDLYQFGYTFGSGTRLTVV.